What follows describes a single T cell receptor (beta chain). What it recognizes is unknown. Sequenced material consisted of expressed TCRB transcripts (all of the isolated RNA was reverse transcribed). The method was immunoSEQ multiplex PCR; TCRdb's version includes in-frame clones alone and lacks a portion of them. The repertoire holds about 340,000 clones, with roughly 8% as singletons. Germline-derived CDR1 and CDR2 are KGHSH and LQKENI. This CDR3 has 17 residues. The V and J ends lost 6 bases and 3 bases, in that order; junction bases with no gene match: 9. The record originates from a study of beta chain features in type 1 diabetes. Findings of the study overall: Within patients, naive, central memory and Treg TCRB repertoires seemed more similar than within healthy donors.

The clonotype comes from a woman aged 18-29 years in good health. V usage is TRBV18 and J usage is TRBJ2-1; 12 bases map to TRBD2. What was sequenced was central memory CD4+ T cells from blood. In nucleotides, the CDR3 is TGTGCCAGCTCTCTCTCACTAGCGGGAGGAGGCTACAATGAGCAGTTCTTC. Protein product: CASSLSLAGGGYNEQFF.